The 5 T cell receptor beta chains reported below all come from one sample, sequenced in a study of blood T cell repertoires in COVID-19. Profiling relied on immunoSEQ multiplex PCR, and the TCRdb table lists in-frame clones only, not all of them. The table has about 50,000 clones, around 87% seen once. The specimen was peripheral blood. The origin of the receptors is a woman of 80 years or more with COVID-19, enrolled during active disease.

The chain combines TRBV28 with TRBJ2-1; 8 nucleotides line up with TRBD2. V dropped 10 bases and J dropped 9; count of bases not matched to a gene: 14. Germline values: CDR1 MDHEN, CDR2 SYDVKM. This CDR3 is 14 amino acids long. The DNA for the CDR3 is TGTGCCACCTGCCCGGGGGGGGTTTGCGGTGAGCAGTTCTTC. Its protein is CATCPGGVCGEQFF.

This clone was observed once. CDR3 in DNA: TGTGCCAGTAGTATAGAGCAGGGGCAGGGCACCGGGGAGCTGTTTTTT. Translated: CASSIEQGQGTGELFF. The chain carries TRBV19 and TRBJ2-2; perhaps TRBD1 as D (6 bases). Germline CDR1 reads LNHDA; CDR2 reads SQIVND (reference sequence). The CDR3 is made up of 16 amino acids. V was shortened by 0 bases and J by 4 bases, with 12 bases between the two germline ends. Full variable domain (missing parts from reference TRBV19 and TRBJ2-2): DGGITQSPKYLFRKEGQNVTLSCEQNLNHDAMYWYRQDPGQGLRLIYYSQIVNDFQKGDIAEGYSVSREKKESFPLTVTSAQKNPTAFYLCASSIEQGQGTGELFFGEGSRLTVL.

This chain's CDR3 is CASSLWGVSYGYTF. In DNA, the CDR3 is TGTGCCAGCAGCTTGTGGGGGGTATCCTATGGCTACACCTTC. This chain connects TRBV5-5 to TRBJ1-2; tentative D call: TRBD1 (5 bases). Between the trimmed V and J ends, which lost 1 base and 4 bases, there was a span of 11 bases. Germline loops: CDR1 SGHKS, CDR2 YYEKEE (reference sequence). CDR3 size: 14 residues.

The chain carries TRBV5-4 and TRBJ1-2, with a weak D call TRBD1 (6 bases). Germline lookup yields CDR1 SGHNT and CDR2 YYREEE (reference sequence). This CDR3 contains 15 residues. The V and J ends lost 3 bases and 2 bases respectively, with 14 bases between them. The CDR3 bases are TGTGCCAGCAGCTCACAGGGTCTCACCAACTATGGCTACACCTTC. Translated: CASSSQGLTNYGYTF.

J is TRBJ2-1 and V is TRBV24-1; 13 nucleotides align to TRBD2. This CDR3 spans 20 amino acids. Germline V gives CDR1 KGHDR, CDR2 SFDVKD. V shed 3 bases, J shed 8 bases, and the junction held 18 bases outside the gene matches. As DNA, the CDR3 is TGTGCCACCAGTGATCGCCAACCTAATACTAGCGGGAGGGCTTTATATGAGCAGTTCTTC. Translated: CATSDRQPNTSGRALYEQFF.